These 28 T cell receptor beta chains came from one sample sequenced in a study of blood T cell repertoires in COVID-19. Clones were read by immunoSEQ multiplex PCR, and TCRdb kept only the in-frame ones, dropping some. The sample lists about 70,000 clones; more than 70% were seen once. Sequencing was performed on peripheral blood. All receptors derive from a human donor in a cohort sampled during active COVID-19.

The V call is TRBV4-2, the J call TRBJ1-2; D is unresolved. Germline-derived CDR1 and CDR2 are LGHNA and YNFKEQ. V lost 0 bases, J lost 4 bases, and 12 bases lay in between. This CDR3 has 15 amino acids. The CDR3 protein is CASSQDSGKTYGYTF. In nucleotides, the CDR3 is TGTGCCAGCAGCCAAGATTCAGGAAAAACCTATGGCTACACCTTC.

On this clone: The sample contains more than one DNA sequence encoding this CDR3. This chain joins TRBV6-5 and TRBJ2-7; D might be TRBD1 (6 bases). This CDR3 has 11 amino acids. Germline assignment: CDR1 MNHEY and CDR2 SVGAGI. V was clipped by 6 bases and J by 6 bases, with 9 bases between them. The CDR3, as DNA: TGTGCCAGCAGCCAGGGGTTCGAGCAGTACTTC. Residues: CASSQGFEQYF.

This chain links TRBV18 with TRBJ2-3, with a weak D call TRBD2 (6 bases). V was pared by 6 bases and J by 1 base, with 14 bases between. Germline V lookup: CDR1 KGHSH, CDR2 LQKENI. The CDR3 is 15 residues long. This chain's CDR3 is CASSPGTLRTDTQYF. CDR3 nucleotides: TGTGCCAGCTCCCCCGGGACTTTACGCACAGATACGCAGTATTTT.

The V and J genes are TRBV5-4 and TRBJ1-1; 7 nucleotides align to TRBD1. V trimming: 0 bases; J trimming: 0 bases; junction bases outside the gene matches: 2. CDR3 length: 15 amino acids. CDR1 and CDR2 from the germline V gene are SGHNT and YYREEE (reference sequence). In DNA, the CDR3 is TGTGCCAGCAGCTTGGCGCAGGGGGTGAACACTGAAGCTTTCTTT. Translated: CASSLAQGVNTEAFF.

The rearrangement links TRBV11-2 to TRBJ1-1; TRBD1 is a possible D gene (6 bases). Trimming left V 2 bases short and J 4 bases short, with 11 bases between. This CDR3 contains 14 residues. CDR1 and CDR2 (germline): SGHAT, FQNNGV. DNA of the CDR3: TGTGCCAGCAGCTTATGGGGAGGGGGCACTGAAGCTTTCTTT. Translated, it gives CASSLWGGGTEAFF.

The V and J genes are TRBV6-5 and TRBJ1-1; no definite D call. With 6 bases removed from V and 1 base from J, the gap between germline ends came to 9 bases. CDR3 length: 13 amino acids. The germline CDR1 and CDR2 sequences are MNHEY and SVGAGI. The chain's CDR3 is CASSPGENTEAFF. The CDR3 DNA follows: TGTGCCAGCAGCCCGGGAGAGAACACTGAAGCTTTCTTT.

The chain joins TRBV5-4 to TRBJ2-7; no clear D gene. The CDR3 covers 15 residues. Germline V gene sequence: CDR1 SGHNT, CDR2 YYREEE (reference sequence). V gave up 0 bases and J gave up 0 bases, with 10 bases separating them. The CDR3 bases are TGTGCCAGCAGCTTGGTGGCTTCTAGCTCCTACGAGCAGTACTTC. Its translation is CASSLVASSSYEQYF.

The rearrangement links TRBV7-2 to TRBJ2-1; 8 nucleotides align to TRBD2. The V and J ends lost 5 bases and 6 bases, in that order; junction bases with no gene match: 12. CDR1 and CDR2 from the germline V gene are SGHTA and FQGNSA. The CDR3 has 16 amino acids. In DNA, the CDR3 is TGTGCCAGCAGCCCCCCGCCAGCGGGAGAAACCAATGAGCAGTTCTTC. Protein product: CASSPPPAGETNEQFF.

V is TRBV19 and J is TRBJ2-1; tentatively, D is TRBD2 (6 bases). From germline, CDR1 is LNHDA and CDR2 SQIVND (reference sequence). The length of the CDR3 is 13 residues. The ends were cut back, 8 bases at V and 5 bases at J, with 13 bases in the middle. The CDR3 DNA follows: TGTGCCAGTCGGACGACTAGGCACAATGAGCAGTTCTTC. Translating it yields CASRTTRHNEQFF.

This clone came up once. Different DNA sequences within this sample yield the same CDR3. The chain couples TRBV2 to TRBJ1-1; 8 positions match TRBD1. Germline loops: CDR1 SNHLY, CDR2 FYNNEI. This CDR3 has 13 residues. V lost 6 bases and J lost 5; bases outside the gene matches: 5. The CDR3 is CASRTGEETEAFF. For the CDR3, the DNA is TGTGCCAGCAGGACAGGGGAGGAGACTGAAGCTTTCTTT.

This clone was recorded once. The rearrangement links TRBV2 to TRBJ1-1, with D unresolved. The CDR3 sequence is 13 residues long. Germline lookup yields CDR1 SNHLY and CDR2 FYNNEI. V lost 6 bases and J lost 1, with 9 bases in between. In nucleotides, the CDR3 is TGTGCCAGCAGGGTCAGTGGGAACACTGAAGCTTTCTTT. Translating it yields CASRVSGNTEAFF.

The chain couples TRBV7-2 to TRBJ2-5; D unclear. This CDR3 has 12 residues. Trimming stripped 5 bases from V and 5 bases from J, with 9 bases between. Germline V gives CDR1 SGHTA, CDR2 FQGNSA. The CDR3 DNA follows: TGTGCCAGCAGCGGTGTGAGGGAGACCCAGTACTTC. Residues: CASSGVRETQYF.

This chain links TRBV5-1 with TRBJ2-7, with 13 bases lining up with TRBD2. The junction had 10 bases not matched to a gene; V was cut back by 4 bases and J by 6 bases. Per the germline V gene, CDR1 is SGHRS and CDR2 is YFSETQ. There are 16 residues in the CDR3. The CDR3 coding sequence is TGCGCCAGCAGCCAAGCGTGGACTAGCGGGAGTCGCGAGCAGTACTTC. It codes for CASSQAWTSGSREQYF. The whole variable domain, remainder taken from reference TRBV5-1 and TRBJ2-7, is KAGVTQTPRYLIKTRGQQVTLSCSPISGHRSVSWYQQTPGQGLQFLFEYFSETQRNKGNFPGRFSGRQFSNSRSEMNVSTLELGDSALYLCASSQAWTSGSREQYFGPGTRLTVT.

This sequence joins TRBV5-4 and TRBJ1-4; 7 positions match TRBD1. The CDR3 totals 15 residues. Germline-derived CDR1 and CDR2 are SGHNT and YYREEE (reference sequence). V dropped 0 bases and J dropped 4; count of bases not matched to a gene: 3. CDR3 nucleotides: TGTGCCAGCAGCTTGGACAGGGGAAGTAATGAAAAACTGTTTTTT. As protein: CASSLDRGSNEKLFF. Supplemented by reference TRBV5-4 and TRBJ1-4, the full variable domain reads ETGVTQSPTHLIKTRGQQVTLRCSSQSGHNTVSWYQQALGQGPQFIFQYYREEENGRGNFPPRFSGLQFPNYSSELNVNALELDDSALYLCASSLDRGSNEKLFFGSGTQLSVL.

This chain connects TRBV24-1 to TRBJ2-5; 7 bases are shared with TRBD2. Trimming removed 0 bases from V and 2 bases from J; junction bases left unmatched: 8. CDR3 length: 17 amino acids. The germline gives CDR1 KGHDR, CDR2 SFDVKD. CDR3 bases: TGTGCCACCAGTGATTTGCAGTGGGGGGGATTACAAGAGACCCAGTACTTC. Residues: CATSDLQWGGLQETQYF.

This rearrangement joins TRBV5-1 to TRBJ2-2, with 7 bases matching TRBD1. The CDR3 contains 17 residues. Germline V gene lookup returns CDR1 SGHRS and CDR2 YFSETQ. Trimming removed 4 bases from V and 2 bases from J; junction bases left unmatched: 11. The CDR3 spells CASSLNPQGSNTGELFF. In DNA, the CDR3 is TGCGCCAGCAGCCTCAACCCACAGGGGTCCAACACCGGGGAGCTGTTTTTT.

CDR3: CASSASGRQNTGELFF. The CDR3 nucleotides are TGTGCCAGCAGCGCTAGCGGGAGGCAGAACACCGGGGAGCTGTTTTTT. The chain combines TRBV7-2 with TRBJ2-2; TRBD2 matches 11 bases. Germline V CDR1 and CDR2: SGHTA, FQGNSA. The V segment lost 5 bases and the J segment 1 base; nucleotides outside the gene matches: 3. The CDR3 spans 16 residues.

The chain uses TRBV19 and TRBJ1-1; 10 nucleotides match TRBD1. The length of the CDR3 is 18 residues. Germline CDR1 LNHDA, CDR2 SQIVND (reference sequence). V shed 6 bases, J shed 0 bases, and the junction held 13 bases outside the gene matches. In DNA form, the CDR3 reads TGTGCCAGTAGGACGAATCGGGACAGGGGATTGTTGAACACTGAAGCTTTCTTT. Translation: CASRTNRDRGLLNTEAFF.

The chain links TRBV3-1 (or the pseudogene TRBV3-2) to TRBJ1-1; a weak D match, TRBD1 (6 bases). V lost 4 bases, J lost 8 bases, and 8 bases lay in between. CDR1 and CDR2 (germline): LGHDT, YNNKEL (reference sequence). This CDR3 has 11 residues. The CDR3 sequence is CASSLGTEAFF. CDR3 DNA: TGTGCCAGCAGCCTCGGGACAGAAGCTTTCTTT.

CDR3 loop: CASSLGATTGGRGTEAFF. The CDR3 nucleotides read TGTGCCAGCAGTCTTGGGGCGACAACAGGGGGGAGGGGAACTGAAGCTTTCTTT. The chain employs TRBV5-4 and TRBJ1-1; 8 nucleotides line up with TRBD1. The V gene's germline CDR1 is SGHNT and CDR2 YYREEE (reference sequence). The junction had 20 bases not matched to a gene; V was cut back by 5 bases and J by 5 bases. The CDR3 is 18 amino acids. The full variable domain, rest sourced from reference TRBV5-4 and TRBJ1-1, is ETGVTQSPTHLIKTRGQQVTLRCSSQSGHNTVSWYQQALGQGPQFIFQYYREEENGRGNFPPRFSGLQFPNYSSELNVNALELDDSALYLCASSLGATTGGRGTEAFFGQGTRLTVV.

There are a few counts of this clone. CDR3 DNA sequence: TGCGCCAGCAGTGATGGGACTATGAACACCGGGGAGCTGTTTTTT. It encodes CASSDGTMNTGELFF. The chain has TRBV10-1 and TRBJ2-2; 7 bases match TRBD2. J gave up 1 base and V 3 bases, and 2 bases lay outside the gene matches. The CDR3 covers 15 residues. CDR1 and CDR2 from the germline V gene are WNHNN and SYGVQD (reference sequence).

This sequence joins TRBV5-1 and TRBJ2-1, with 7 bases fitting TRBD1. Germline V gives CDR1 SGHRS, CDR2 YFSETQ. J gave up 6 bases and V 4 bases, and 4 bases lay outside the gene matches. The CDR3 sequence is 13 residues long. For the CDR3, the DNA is TGCGCCAGCAGCCTCGGGACAGCCAATGAGCAGTTCTTC. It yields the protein CASSLGTANEQFF.

This CDR3 reads CASSLGEYTEAFF. The DNA for the CDR3 is TGTGCCAGCAGTTTGGGAGAATACACTGAAGCTTTCTTT. The gene calls are TRBV28 and TRBJ1-1; D is undetermined. CDR3 length: 13 residues. Germline-derived CDR1 and CDR2 are MDHEN and SYDVKM. Deletions cut 3 bases from V and 3 bases from J, with 8 bases between.

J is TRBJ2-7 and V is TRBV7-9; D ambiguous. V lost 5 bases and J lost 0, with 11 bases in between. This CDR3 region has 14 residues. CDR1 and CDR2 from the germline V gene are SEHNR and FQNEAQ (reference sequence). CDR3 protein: CASSPQAPSYEQYF. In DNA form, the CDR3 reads TGTGCCAGCAGCCCACAAGCGCCCTCCTACGAGCAGTACTTC.

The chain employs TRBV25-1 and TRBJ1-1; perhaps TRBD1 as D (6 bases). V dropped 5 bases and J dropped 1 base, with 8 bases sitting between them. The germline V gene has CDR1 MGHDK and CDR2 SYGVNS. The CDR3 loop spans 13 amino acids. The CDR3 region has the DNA TGTGCCAGCAGTCTGACAGGGAACACTGAAGCTTTCTTT. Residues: CASSLTGNTEAFF.

The CDR3 bases are TGTGCCAGCAGACGACCAGACAGTACCGGGGAGCTGTTTTTT. It is translated as CASRRPDSTGELFF. This chain joins TRBV4-2 and TRBJ2-2, with a tentative D call TRBD1 (5 bases). The CDR3 covers 14 residues. The ends were cut back, 6 bases at V and 5 bases at J, with 13 bases in the middle. Looked up from germline, CDR1 is LGHNA and CDR2 is YNFKEQ.

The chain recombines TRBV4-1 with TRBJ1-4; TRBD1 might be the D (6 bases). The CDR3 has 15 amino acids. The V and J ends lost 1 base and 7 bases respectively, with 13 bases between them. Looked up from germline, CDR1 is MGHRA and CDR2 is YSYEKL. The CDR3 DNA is TGCGCCAGCAGCCAAGGGCAGGGGAGAGGTGAAAAACTGTTTTTT. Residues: CASSQGQGRGEKLFF.

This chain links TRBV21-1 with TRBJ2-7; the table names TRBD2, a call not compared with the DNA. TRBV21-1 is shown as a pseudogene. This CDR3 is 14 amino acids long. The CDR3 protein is CASISSGRVKEQYF. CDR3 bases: TGTGCCAGCATTTCTAGCGGGAGGGTCAAAGAGCAGTACTTC.